This entry is about one TCR beta chain. What it binds is unknown. These data belong to a study of T cell responses to AZD1222 COVID-19 vaccine. General study points: Increases in Spike-specific TCR breadth and depth were seen after two AZD1222 doses. Baseline seropositivity occurred in only a handful of AZD1222 recipients. Clonal diversity may have been underestimated in mostly white British donors.

Only in-frame clones appear in the TCRdb table, and some are missing; sequencing was by immunoSEQ multiplex PCR. The sample shows 95,000 to 100,000 clones, around 87% of them seen only once. This specimen was peripheral blood, taken 28 days after the second AZD1222 dose. The sequence was obtained from an adult who received the AZD1222 COVID-19 vaccine.

The chain's CDR3 is CAISSHAGKNITGNGYTF. The CDR3 DNA is TGTGCCATCAGTTCCCACGCGGGGAAGAATATTACGGGGAATGGCTACACCTTC. The rearrangement uses TRBV10-3 and TRBJ1-2, with D unclear. The length of the CDR3 is 18 residues. Germline loops: CDR1 ENHRY, CDR2 SYGVKD. The V end lost 5 bases, the J end lost 6 bases, and 28 bases lay between the germline ends.